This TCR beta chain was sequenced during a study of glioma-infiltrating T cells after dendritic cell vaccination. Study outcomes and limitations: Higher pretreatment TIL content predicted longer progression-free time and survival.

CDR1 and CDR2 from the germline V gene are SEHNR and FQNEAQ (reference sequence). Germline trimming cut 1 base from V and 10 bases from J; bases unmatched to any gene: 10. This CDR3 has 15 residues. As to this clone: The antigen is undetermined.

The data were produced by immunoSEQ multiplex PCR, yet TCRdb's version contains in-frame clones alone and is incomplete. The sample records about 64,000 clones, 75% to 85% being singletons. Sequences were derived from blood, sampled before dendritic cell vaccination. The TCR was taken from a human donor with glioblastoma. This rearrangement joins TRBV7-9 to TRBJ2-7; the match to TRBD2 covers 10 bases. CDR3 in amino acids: CASSLGAAGGREQYF. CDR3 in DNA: TGTGCCAGCAGCTTAGGAGCAGCGGGGGGGCGGGAACAGTACTTC.